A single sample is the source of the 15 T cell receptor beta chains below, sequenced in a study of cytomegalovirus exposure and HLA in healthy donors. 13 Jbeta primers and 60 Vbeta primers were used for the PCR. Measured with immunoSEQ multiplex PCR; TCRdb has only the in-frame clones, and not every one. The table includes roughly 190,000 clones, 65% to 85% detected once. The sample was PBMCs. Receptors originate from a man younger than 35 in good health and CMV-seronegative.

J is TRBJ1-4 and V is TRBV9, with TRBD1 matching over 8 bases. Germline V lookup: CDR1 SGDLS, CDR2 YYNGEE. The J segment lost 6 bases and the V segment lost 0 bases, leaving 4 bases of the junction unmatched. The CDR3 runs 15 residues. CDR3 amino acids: CASSVGTGPDEKLFF. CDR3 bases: TGTGCCAGCAGCGTAGGGACAGGGCCGGATGAAAAACTGTTTTTT.

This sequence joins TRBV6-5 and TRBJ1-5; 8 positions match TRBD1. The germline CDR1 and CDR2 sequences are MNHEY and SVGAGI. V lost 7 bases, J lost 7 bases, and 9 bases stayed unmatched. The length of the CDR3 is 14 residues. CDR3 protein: CASTPGQGGQPQHF. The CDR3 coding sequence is TGTGCCAGCACCCCCGGACAGGGAGGGCAGCCCCAGCATTTT.

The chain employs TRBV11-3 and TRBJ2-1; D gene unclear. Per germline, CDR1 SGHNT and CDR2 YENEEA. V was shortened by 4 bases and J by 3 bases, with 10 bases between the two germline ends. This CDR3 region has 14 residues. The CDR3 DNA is TGTGCCAGCAGCTCTTCCCCAGGCTACAATGAGCAGTTCTTC. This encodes CASSSSPGYNEQFF. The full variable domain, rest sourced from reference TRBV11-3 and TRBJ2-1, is EAGVVQSPRYKIIEKKQPVAFWCNPISGHNTLYWYLQNLGQGPELLIRYENEEAVDDSQLPKDRFSAERLKGVDSTLKIQPAELGDSAVYLCASSSSPGYNEQFFGPGTRLTVL.

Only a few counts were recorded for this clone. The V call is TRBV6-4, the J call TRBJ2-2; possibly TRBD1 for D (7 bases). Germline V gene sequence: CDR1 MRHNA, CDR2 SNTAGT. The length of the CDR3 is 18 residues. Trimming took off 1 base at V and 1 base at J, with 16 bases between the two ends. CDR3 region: CASSDYHRGTENTGELFF. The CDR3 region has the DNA TGTGCCAGCAGTGACTATCATCGGGGGACAGAGAACACCGGGGAGCTGTTTTTT.

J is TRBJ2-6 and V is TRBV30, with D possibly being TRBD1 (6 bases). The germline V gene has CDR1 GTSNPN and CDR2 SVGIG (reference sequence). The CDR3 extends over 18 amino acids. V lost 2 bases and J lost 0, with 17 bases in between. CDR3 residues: CAWSMDSRVNSGANVLTF. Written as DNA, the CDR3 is TGTGCCTGGAGTATGGACAGCCGGGTTAACTCTGGGGCCAACGTCCTGACTTTC.

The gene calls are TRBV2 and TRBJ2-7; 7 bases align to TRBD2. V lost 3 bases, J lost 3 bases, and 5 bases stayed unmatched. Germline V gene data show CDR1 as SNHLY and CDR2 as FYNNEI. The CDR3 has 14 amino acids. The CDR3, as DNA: TGTGCCAGCAGTGACCGGGGAGGGATCTACGAGCAGTACTTC. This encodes CASSDRGGIYEQYF.

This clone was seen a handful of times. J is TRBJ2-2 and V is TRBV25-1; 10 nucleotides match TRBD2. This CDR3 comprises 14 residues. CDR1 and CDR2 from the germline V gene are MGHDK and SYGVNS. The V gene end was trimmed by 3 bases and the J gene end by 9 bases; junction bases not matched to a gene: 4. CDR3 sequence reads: CASSEVAGGRELFF. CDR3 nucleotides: TGTGCCAGCAGTGAGGTAGCGGGGGGCCGGGAGCTGTTTTTT.

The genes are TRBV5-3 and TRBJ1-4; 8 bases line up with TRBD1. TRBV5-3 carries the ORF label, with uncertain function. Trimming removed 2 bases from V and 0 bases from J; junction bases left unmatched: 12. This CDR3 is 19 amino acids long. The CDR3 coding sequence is TGTGCCAGAAGCTTAGGACAGGGAGTAACGGCTTCAACTAATGAAAAACTGTTTTTT. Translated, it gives CARSLGQGVTASTNEKLFF.

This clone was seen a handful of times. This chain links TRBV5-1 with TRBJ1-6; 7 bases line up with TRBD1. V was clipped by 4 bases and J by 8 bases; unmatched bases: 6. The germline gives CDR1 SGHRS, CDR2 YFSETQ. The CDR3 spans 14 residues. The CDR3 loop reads CASSIGTVYSPLHF. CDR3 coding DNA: TGCGCCAGCAGCATTGGGACAGTTTATTCACCCCTCCACTTT.

The CDR3 nucleotides read TGTGCCAGCAGCGCATCGGACAGGTTGAATTCACCCCTCCACTTT. Translation gives CASSASDRLNSPLHF. The V gene is TRBV7-2, the J gene TRBJ1-6; 7 bases align to TRBD1. This CDR3 spans 15 amino acids. CDR1 and CDR2 (germline): SGHTA, FQGNSA. Trimming cost V 5 bases and J 7 bases; bases outside gene matches: 8.

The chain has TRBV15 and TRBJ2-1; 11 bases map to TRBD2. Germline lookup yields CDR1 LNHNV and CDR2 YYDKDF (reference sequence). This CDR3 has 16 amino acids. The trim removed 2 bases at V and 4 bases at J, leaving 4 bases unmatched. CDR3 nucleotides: TGTGCCACCAGCAGACGCCTAGCGGGAGGATACAATGAGCAGTTCTTC. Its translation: CATSRRLAGGYNEQFF.

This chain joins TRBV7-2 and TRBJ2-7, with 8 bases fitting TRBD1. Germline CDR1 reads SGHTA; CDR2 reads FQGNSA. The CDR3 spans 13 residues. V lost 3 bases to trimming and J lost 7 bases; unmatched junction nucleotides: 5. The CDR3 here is CASSFPGGKEQYF. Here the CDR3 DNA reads TGTGCCAGCAGCTTCCCAGGGGGCAAGGAGCAGTACTTC.

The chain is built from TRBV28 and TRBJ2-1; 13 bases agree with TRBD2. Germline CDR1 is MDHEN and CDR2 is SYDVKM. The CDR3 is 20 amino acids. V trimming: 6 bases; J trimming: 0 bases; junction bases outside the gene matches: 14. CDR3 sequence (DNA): TGTGCCAGCAGCTCCCCGGGACTAGCGGGATTATTGAGCTCCTACAATGAGCAGTTCTTC. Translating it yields CASSSPGLAGLLSSYNEQFF.

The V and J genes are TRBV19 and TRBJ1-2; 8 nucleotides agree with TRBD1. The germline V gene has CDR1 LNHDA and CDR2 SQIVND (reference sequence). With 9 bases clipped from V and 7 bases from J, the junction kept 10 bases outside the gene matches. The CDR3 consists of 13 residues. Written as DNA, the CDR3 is TGTGCCAGCAGTGGACAGGGTGTCGTTGGCTACACCTTC. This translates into CASSGQGVVGYTF.

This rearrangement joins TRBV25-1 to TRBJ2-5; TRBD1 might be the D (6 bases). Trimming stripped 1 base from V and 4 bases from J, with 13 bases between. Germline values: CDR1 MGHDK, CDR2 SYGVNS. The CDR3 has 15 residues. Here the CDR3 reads CASSEFLTGLETQYF. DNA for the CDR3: TGTGCCAGCAGTGAATTTCTTACAGGGTTAGAGACCCAGTACTTC.